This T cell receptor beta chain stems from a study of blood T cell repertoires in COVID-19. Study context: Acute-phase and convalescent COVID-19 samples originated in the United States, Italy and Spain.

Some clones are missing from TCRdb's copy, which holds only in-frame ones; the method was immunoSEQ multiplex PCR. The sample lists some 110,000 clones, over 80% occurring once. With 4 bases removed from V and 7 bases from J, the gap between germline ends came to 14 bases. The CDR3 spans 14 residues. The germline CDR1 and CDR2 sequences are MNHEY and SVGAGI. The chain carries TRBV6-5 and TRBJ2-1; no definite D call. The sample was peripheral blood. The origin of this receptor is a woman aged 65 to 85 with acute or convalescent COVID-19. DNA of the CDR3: TGTGCCAGCAGTTCCAGAATTCTCTCAAATGAGCAGTTCTTC. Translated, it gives CASSSRILSNEQFF.